The entry below gives a single TCR beta chain sequence along with its context. Antigen unknown. The sample's time point: patch test 1, 2 weeks after DPC sensitization. Treatment indicated: therapeutic diphenylcyclopropenone sensitization with weekly scalp DPC. This entry belongs to a study of human T cells and chemical hapten exposure. Study-wide background: Predominantly women, the patients had alopecia areata, totalis or universalis. Study findings and constraints: Those TCRs sitting above 1 in 1000 frequency stayed the same with DPC sensitization.

In the library, unique molecular identifiers were attached to individual cDNA molecules. TCRdb processed the RACE reads anew with MiXCR; each CDR3 protein has one entry. Here the sample spans 300,000 to 450,000 distinct CDR3 sequences, roughly 5% being singletons. This receptor was identified in a woman aged 45 to 65 with alopecia areata. Some clones in this sample may be carry-over from other donors' samples. The source was whole blood, collected in connection with sensitization to the hapten diphenylcyclopropenone (DPC).

The CDR3 spells CASNGGGRDTEAFF. The CDR3 DNA is TGTGCCAGCAATGGCGGGGGTAGGGACACTGAAGCTTTCTTT. The rearrangement links TRBV27 to TRBJ1-1, with a weak D call TRBD1 (5 bases). Germline V gene lookup returns CDR1 MNHEY and CDR2 SMNVEV (reference sequence). V lost 7 bases and J lost 3, with 15 bases in between. The CDR3 is 14 residues long.